This T cell receptor (beta chain) was captured in a study of CD8 T cells in ankylosing spondylitis. Quantitative 5'-RACE was performed with molecular barcodes, and it yielded the TCR beta libraries. Via MiXCR, TCRdb re-called the 5' RACE reads, giving one row per CDR3 protein. The table has some 46,000 distinct CDR3 sequences, around 10% seen once. Study outcomes and limitations: Reported data indicate significant enrichment of disease-linked clones within matched ankylosing spondylitis synovial fluid. Certain motif variants had earlier appeared in reactive arthritis synovial fluid and blood.

This clonotype was detected ten times or more. Its antigen is as yet unknown. CDR3 length: 15 residues. The V and J ends lost 6 bases and 5 bases, in that order; junction bases with no gene match: 7. The source of this sequence is a male donor with ankylosing spondylitis or in good health (not recorded which). Sequencing was performed on blood, either unsorted or a sorted T cell fraction (not recorded which). The gene calls are TRBV12-3 or TRBV12-4 and TRBJ2-5; TRBD2 agrees at 12 bases. The CDR3 nucleotides read TGTGCCAGCAGCAAAGGACTAGCGGGGCAGGAGACCCAGTACTTC. This translates into CASSKGLAGQETQYF.